Below, one T cell receptor beta chain is given with its context. In this sample, this clonotype turned up many times. No antigen is known for it. Nothing much larger sits one base from this clone, and base qualities are not available. The data were taken from a study of CD8 T cells in ankylosing spondylitis (dated by TCRdb to about 2017). Study-level background: The study set out to find disease-linked TCR variants by profiling T cell receptor beta repertoires in ankylosing spondylitis patients and healthy donors. In total, the full study cohort was made up of roughly 110 healthy donors and about two dozen ankylosing spondylitis patients. Samples of peripheral blood were taken, and for ankylosing spondylitis patients, synovial fluid was collected as well. What the work shows at the level of the full study, not this receptor alone: A TCR beta motif made up of eight or nine highly homologous amino acid variants appeared to be characteristic of blood from ankylosing spondylitis patients. Some motif variants were previously reported in synovial fluid and blood of reactive arthritis patients, suggesting common disease-initiation mechanisms. The disease-linked clones were reported to be significantly enriched in matched synovial fluid samples from ankylosing spondylitis patients. The disease-linked clones showed a CD8+ phenotype and occurred at relatively low frequencies in peripheral blood.

The CDR3 contains 15 residues, cysteine and phenylalanine counted. Only the CDR3 part of the read is kept: 45 bases, read in frame from the first base. V is pared back by 3 bases and J by 2 bases, with 14 bases lying between the germline termini. Reads for this sample came from an Illumina HiSeq 2500. Quantitative 5'-RACE with molecular barcodes was used to prepare TCR beta libraries. Concerning the study's data processing: A new computational method based on a probabilistic model of VDJ rearrangement was used to identify disease-linked TCR variants. Using fastp trimming at Q25 and MiXCR clonotype assembly, TCRdb reanalyzed the public sequencing data and kept in-frame beta chains. Rows are combined by CDR3 protein, so each entry shows the most common genes and DNA. Here the V and J calls rest on TCRdb's processing, not on the authors' analysis. This sample lists approximately 200,000 distinct CDR3 sequences; around 13% were detected once. 16% of the sample lies in the top ten.

Sequences were obtained from blood, either unsorted or a sorted T cell fraction (not recorded which). The receptor's source is a male donor with ankylosing spondylitis or in good health (not recorded which). The V and J genes are TRBV12-3 or TRBV12-4 and TRBJ2-7, with the D segment identity uncertain. The nucleotide sequence is TGTGCCAGCAGTTTGGCGGCAGAGCCAACCTACGAGCAGTACTTC. Translated, it gives CASSLAAEPTYEQYF.